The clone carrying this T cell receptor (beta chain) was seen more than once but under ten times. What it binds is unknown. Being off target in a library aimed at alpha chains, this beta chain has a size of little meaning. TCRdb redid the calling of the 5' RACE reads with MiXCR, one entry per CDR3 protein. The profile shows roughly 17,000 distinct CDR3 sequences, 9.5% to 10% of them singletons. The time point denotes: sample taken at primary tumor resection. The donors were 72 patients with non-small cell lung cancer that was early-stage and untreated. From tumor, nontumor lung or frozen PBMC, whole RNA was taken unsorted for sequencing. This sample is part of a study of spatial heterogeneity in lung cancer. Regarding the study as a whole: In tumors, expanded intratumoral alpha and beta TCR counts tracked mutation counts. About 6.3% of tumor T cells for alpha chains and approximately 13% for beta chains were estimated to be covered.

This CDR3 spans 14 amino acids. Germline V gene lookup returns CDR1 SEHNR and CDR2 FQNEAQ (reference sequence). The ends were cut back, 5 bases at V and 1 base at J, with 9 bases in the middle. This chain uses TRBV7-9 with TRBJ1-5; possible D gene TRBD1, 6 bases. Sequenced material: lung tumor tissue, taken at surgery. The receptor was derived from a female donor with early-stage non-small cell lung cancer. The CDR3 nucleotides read TGTGCCAGCAGCCAGGGGACGAGCAATCAGCCCCAGCATTTT. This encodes CASSQGTSNQPQHF.